This TCR beta chain was obtained from a study of beta chain features in type 1 diabetes. The study, taken as a whole, reports: TCRB CDR3s were moderately but significantly shorter in Type 1 diabetes patients in all four CD4+ subsets. More deletions and fewer insertions at VDJ junctions were seen in type 1 diabetes patients. Across patients, naive, central memory and Treg TCRB repertoires exhibited apparently greater similarity than was observed across healthy donors. There was no resolution here of whether HLA type influences TCRB rearrangement.

This clone was observed a few times. What it binds is not known. Trimming took off 3 bases at V and 1 base at J, with 12 bases between the two ends. The germline CDR1 and CDR2 sequences are SGHRS and YFSETQ. The CDR3 has 15 amino acids. Sequenced material consisted of expressed TCRB transcripts (all of the isolated RNA was reverse transcribed). Profiled with immunoSEQ multiplex PCR; TCRdb holds only in-frame clones, not every one. Of roughly 700,000 clones listed, 13% are singletons. Material for sequencing was naive CD4+ T cells from blood. The clonotype originates from a man aged 18 to 29 with type 1 diabetes. The V and J genes are TRBV5-1 and TRBJ2-3; weak D call: TRBD2 (6 bases). This CDR3 is CASSYSGGGTDTQYF. The CDR3 DNA is TGCGCCAGCAGCTATTCCGGCGGGGGCACAGATACGCAGTATTTT. Drawing the rest from reference TRBV5-1 and TRBJ2-3, the complete variable domain is KAGVTQTPRYLIKTRGQQVTLSCSPISGHRSVSWYQQTPGQGLQFLFEYFSETQRNKGNFPGRFSGRQFSNSRSEMNVSTLELGDSALYLCASSYSGGGTDTQYFGPGTRLTVL.